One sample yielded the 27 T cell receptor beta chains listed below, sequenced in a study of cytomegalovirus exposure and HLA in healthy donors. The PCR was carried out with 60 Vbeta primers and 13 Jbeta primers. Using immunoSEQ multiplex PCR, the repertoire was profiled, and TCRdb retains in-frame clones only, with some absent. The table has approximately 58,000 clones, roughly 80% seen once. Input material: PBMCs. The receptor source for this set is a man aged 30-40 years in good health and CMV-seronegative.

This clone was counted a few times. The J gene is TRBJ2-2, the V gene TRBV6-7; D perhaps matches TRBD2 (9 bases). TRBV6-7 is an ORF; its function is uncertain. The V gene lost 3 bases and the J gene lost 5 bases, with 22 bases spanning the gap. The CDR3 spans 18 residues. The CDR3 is CASSYPRGREGPTGELFF. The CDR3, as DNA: TGTGCCAGCAGTTATCCCAGGGGGCGGGAGGGCCCAACCGGGGAGCTGTTTTTT.

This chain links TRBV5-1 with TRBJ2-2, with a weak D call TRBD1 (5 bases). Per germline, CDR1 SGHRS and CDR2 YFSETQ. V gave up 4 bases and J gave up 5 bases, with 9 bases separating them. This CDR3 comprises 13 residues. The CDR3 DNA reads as TGCGCCAGCAGCGCGCAGGGAACCGGGGAGCTGTTTTTT. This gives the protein CASSAQGTGELFF.

CDR3 coding DNA: TGCGCCAGCAGCTTGGACAGGGTAAACAAAGAGACCCAGTACTTC. As protein: CASSLDRVNKETQYF. This chain connects TRBV5-1 to TRBJ2-5; D may be TRBD1 (6 bases). V lost 0 bases and J 3 bases, leaving 12 bases between the germline ends. The CDR3 runs to 15 residues. CDR1 and CDR2 (germline): SGHRS, YFSETQ.

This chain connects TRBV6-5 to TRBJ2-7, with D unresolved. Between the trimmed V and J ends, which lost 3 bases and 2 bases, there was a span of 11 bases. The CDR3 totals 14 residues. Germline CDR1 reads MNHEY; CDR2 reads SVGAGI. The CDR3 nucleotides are TGTGCCAGCAGTTATGAACCACGAGCCTACGAGCAGTACTTC. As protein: CASSYEPRAYEQYF.

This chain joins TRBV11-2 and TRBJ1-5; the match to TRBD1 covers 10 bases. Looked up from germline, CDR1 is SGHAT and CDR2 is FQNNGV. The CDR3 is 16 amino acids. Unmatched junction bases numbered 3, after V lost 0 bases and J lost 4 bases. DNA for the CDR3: TGTGCCAGCAGCTTAGATCCGGACAGGGGGAATCAGCCCCAGCATTTT. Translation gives CASSLDPDRGNQPQHF.

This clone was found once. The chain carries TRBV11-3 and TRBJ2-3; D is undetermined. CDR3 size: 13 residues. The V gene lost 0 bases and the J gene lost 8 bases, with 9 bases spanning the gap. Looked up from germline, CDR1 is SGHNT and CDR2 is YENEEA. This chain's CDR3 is CASSLEVLGTQYF. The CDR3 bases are TGTGCCAGCAGCTTAGAGGTACTCGGTACGCAGTATTTT.

The CDR3 loop is CASSDRDGGSSTDTQYF. In DNA, the CDR3 is TGTGCCAGCAGCGACCGGGACGGGGGATCTAGCACAGATACGCAGTATTTT. The V call is TRBV11-3, the J call TRBJ2-3, with a possible D match to TRBD2 (6 bases). The V and J ends lost 5 bases and 0 bases respectively, with 18 bases between them. The CDR3 totals 17 residues. Germline CDR1 is SGHNT and CDR2 is YENEEA.

CDR3 nucleotides: TGTGCTAGTGGCCGAGGGTCCGTAAGCTATGGCTACACCTTC. Its protein is CASGRGSVSYGYTF. This rearrangement joins TRBV12-5 to TRBJ1-2; no firm D call. CDR3 size: 14 residues. Trimming took 6 bases from V and 4 from J, leaving 15 bases between them. Germline CDR1 LGHNT, CDR2 FRNRAP.

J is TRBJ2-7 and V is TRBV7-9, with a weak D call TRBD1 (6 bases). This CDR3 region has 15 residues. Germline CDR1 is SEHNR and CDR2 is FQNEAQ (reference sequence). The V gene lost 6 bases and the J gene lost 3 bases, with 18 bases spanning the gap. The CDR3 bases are TGTGCCAGCAGTAGTGGGGACACCGTAAACTACGAGCAGTACTTC. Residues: CASSSGDTVNYEQYF.

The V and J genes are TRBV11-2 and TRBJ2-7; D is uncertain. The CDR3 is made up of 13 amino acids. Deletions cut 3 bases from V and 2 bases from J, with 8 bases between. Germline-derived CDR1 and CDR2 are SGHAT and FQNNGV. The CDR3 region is CASSLGTTYEQYF. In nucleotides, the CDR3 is TGTGCCAGCAGCTTGGGCACCACCTACGAGCAGTACTTC.

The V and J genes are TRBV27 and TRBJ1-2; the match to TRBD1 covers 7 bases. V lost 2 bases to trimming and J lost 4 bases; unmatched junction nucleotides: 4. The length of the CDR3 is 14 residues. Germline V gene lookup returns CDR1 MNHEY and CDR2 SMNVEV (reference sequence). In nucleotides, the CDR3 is TGTGCCAGCAGTTTAAAAGGGGGCGGCTATGGCTACACCTTC. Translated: CASSLKGGGYGYTF.

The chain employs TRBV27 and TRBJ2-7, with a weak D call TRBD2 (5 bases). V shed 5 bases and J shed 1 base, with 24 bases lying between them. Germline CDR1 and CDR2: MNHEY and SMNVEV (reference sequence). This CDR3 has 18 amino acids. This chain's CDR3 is CASSLKVGLRGWSYEQYF. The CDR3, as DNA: TGTGCCAGCAGTCTAAAGGTCGGACTGAGAGGTTGGTCCTACGAGCAGTACTTC.

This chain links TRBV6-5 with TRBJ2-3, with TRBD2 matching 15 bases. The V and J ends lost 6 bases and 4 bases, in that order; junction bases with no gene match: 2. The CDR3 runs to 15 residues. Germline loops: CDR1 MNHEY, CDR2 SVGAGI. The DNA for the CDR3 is TGTGCCAGCAGCGGACTAGCGGGAGGGTCAGATACGCAGTATTTT. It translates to CASSGLAGGSDTQYF.

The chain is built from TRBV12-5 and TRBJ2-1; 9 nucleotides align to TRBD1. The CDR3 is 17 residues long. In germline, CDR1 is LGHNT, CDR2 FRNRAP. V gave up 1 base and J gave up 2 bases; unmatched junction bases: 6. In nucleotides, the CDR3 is TGTGCTAGTGGTTTGGGCTTCCGGGACAGGGCCTACAATGAGCAGTTCTTC. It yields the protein CASGLGFRDRAYNEQFF.

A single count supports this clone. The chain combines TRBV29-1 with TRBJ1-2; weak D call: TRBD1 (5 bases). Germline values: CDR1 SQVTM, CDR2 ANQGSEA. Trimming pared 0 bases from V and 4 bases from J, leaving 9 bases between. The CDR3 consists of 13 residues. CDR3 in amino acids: CSVEETASYGYTF. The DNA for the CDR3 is TGCAGCGTTGAAGAGACAGCTAGCTATGGCTACACCTTC.

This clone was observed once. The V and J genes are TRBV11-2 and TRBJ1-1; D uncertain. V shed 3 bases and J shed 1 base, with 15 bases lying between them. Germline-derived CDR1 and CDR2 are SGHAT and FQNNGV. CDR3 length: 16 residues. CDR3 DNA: TGTGCCAGCAGCTTCGGGGTCGTTGTGAGGAACACTGAAGCTTTCTTT. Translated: CASSFGVVVRNTEAFF.

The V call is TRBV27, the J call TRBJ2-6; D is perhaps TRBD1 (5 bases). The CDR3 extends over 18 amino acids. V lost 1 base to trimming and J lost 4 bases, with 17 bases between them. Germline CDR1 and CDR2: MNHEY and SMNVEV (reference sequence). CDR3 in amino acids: CASSLYTGALGGANVLTF. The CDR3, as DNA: TGTGCCAGCAGTTTATACACAGGTGCCCTGGGAGGGGCCAACGTCCTGACTTTC.

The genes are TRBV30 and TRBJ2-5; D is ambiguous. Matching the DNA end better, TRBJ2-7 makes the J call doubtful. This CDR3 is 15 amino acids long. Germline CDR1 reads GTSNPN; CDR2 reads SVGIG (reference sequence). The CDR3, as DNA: TGTGCCTGGAGTGTACAAGCCGATCCCTACTACGAGCAGTACTTC. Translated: CAWSVQADPYYEQYF.

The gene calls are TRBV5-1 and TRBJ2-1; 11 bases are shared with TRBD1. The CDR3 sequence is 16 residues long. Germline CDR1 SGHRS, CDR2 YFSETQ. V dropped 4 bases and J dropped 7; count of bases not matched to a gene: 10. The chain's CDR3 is CASSTSGTGGRNEQFF. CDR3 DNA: TGCGCCAGCAGCACTTCCGGGACAGGGGGGCGGAATGAGCAGTTCTTC.

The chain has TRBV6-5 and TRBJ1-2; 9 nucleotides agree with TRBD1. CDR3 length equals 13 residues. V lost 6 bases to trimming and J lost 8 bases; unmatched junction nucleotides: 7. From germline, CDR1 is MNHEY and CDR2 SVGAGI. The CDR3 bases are TGTGCCAGCAGCGGGACAGGGCGAGGGGGCTACACCTTC. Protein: CASSGTGRGGYTF.

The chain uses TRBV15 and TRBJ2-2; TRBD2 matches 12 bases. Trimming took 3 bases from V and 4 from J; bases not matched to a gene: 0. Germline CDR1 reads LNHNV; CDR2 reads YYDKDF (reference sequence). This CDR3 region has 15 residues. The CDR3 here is CATSRGLAGTGELFF. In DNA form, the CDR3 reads TGTGCCACCAGCAGGGGACTAGCGGGCACCGGGGAGCTGTTTTTT. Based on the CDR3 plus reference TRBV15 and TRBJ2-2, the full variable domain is DAMVIQNPRYQVTQFGKPVTLSCSQTLNHNVMYWYQQKSSQAPKLLFHYYDKDFNNEADTPDNFQSRRPNTSFCFLDIRSPGLGDTAMYLCATSRGLAGTGELFFGEGSRLTVL.

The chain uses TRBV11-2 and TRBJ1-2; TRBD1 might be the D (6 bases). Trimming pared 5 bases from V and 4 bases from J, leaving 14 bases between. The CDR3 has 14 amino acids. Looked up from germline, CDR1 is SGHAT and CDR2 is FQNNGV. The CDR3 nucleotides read TGTGCCAGCAGCCTCTTCGACAGGTCCTATGGCTACACCTTC. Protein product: CASSLFDRSYGYTF.

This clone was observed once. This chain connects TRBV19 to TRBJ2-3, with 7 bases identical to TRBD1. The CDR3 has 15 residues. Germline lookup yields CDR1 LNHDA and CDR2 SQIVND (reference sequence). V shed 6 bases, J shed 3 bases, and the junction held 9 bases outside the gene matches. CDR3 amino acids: CASSQSGGRTDTQYF. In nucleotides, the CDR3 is TGTGCCAGTAGCCAGTCAGGGGGTCGGACAGATACGCAGTATTTT. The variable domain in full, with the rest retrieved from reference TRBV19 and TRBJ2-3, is DGGITQSPKYLFRKEGQNVTLSCEQNLNHDAMYWYRQDPGQGLRLIYYSQIVNDFQKGDIAEGYSVSREKKESFPLTVTSAQKNPTAFYLCASSQSGGRTDTQYFGPGTRLTVL.

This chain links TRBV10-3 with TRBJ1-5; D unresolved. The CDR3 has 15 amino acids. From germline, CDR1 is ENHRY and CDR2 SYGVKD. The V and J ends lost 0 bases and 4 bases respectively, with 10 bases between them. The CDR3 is CAISESIGENQPQHF. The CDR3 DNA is TGTGCCATCAGTGAGTCGATTGGAGAGAATCAGCCCCAGCATTTT.

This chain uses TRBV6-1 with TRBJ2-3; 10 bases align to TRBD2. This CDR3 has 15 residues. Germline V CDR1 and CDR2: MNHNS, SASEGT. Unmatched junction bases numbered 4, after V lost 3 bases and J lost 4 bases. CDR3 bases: TGTGCCAGCAGTGACCTAGCGGGAGCGGCAGATACGCAGTATTTT. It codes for CASSDLAGAADTQYF.

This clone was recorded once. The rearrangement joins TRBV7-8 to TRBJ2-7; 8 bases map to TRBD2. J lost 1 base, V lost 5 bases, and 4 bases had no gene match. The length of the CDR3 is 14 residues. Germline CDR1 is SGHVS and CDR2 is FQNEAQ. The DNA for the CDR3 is TGTGCCAGCAGCATTAGCGGGGCATCCTACGAGCAGTACTTC. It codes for CASSISGASYEQYF. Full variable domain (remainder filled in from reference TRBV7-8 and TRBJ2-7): GAGVSQSPRYKVAKRGQDVALRCDPISGHVSLFWYQQALGQGPEFLTYFQNEAQLDKSGLPSDRFFAERPEGSVSTLKIQRTQQEDSAVYLCASSISGASYEQYFGPGTRLTVT.

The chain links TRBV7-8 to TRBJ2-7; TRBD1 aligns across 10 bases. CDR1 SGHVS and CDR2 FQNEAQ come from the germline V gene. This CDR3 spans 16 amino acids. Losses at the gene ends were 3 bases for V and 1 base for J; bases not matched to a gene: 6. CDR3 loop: CASSLSRDRGSYEQYF. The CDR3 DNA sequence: TGTGCCAGCAGCTTGTCCCGGGACAGGGGATCCTACGAGCAGTACTTC.